This TCR beta chain was identified in a study of response to subunit inactivated influenza vaccine. Study results and caveats: Authors suggested few new T cells are recruited by each seasonal influenza vaccination.

Notes on this clonotype: The antigen is not known.

The CDR3 length is 15 residues. The V end was cut by 3 bases, the J end by 2 bases, with 12 bases between. Germline CDR1 SGHAT, CDR2 FQDESV (reference sequence). TCRdb re-analysed the RT-PCR reads in MiXCR, keeping a single row per CDR3 protein. Here the sample spans about 700,000 distinct CDR3 sequences, about 15% being singletons. The sample consisted of PBMCs from blood, taken around two weeks before vaccination. This sequence originates from a man in his fifties or sixties who received an inactivated influenza vaccine. The chain links TRBV11-1 to TRBJ2-3; D not resolved. This CDR3 is CASSFNNVDTDTQYF. The CDR3 nucleotides read TGTGCCAGCAGCTTTAACAACGTCGACACAGATACGCAGTATTTT. Drawing the rest from reference TRBV11-1 and TRBJ2-3, the complete variable domain is EAEVAQSPRYKITEKSQAVAFWCDPISGHATLYWYRQILGQGPELLVQFQDESVVDDSQLPKDRFSAERLKGVDSTLKIQPAELGDSAMYLCASSFNNVDTDTQYFGPGTRLTVL.